The next 9 T cell receptor beta chains were all read from a single sample in a study of CD8+CD57+ T cells in acquired aplastic anemia. Both TCR beta VDJ combination and CDR3 sequence profiling were carried out. Genomic DNA was the template for this profiling. TCRdb reanalysed the reads using MiXCR and keeps one entry per CDR3 protein. Of hundreds of thousands of distinct CDR3 sequences listed, less than 85% are singletons. Patients who underwent sequencing had shown CD8+CD57+ cell expansion by flow cytometry. Specimen: sorted CD4+, CD8+, or CD8+CD57+ T cells (not recorded which) from PBMCs. Receptors were obtained from a human donor with aplastic anemia.

This clonotype is a singleton in its sample. The chain links TRBV7-9 to TRBJ2-7; D perhaps matches TRBD2 (5 bases). V was cut by 3 bases and J by 4 bases, with 25 bases left in between. CDR1 is SEHNR, CDR2 FQNEAQ, per germline (reference sequence). The CDR3 spans 18 residues. CDR3 sequence (DNA): TGTGCCAGCAGCTTTGTTCAACCGACCGGGGAGCTGTTTTACGAGCAGTACGTC. Translating gives CASSFVQPTGELFYEQYV.

V usage is TRBV11-1 and J usage is TRBJ2-5; a possible D gene is TRBD1 (5 bases). The CDR3 consists of 12 residues. Germline values: CDR1 SGHAT, CDR2 FQDESV (reference sequence). V was cut by 4 bases and J by 7 bases, with 10 bases left in between. CDR3 nucleotides: TGTGCCAGCAGCTCCGCTACAGGGACCCAGTACTTC. It codes for CASSSATGTQYF.

On this clonotype: Sequence at one end of the junction differs from germline and may be a read error. The chain carries TRBV7-6 and TRBJ2-7; no reliable D call. The CDR3 extends over 14 amino acids. CDR1 and CDR2 (germline): SGHVS, FNYEAQ. In nucleotides, the CDR3 is TGTGCCAGCAGTGAACGATGGCCAGATGACCAAGAAGTATTC. Its translation is CASSERWPDDQEVF.

This chain connects TRBV9 to TRBJ2-3; 7 bases fit TRBD2. After removal of 3 bases from V and 10 bases from J, the junction contained 14 bases not matched to a gene. The CDR3 is 15 residues long. The germline gives CDR1 SGDLS, CDR2 YYNGEE. CDR3 DNA sequence: TGTGCCAGCAGCGCCTTGGGAGGGAGCCACACAGCGCAGTATTTT. Amino acid sequence: CASSALGGSHTAQYF.

As concerns this clonotype: A read error may account for a junction end that differs from germline. The chain employs TRBV7-8 and TRBJ2-3, with 12 bases lining up with TRBD1. Germline CDR1 SGHVS, CDR2 FQNEAQ. This CDR3 region has 14 residues. CDR3 sequence reads: CASSPSPGTGGNHF. CDR3 in DNA: TGTGCCAGCAGCCCGAGTCCAGGGACAGGGGGCAATCATTTT.

Details on this clonotype: One end of the junction does not line up with germline, which may come from a read error. The chain employs TRBV9 and TRBJ2-3; 8 bases agree with TRBD2. CDR1 SGDLS and CDR2 YYNGEE come from the germline V gene. The CDR3 is 12 residues long. CDR3 region: CTSAGGSDTQYF. CDR3 sequence (DNA): TGTACCAGCGCGGGAGGTTCCGATACGCAGTATTTT.

The chain carries TRBV7-2 and TRBJ2-2, with D maybe TRBD1 (6 bases). The V end lost 3 bases, the J end lost 9 bases, and 20 bases lay between the germline ends. The CDR3 contains 16 residues. Germline V gene sequence: CDR1 SGHTA, CDR2 FQGNSA. CDR3: CASSLDSSTARRELFF. CDR3 coding DNA: TGTGCCAGCAGCTTGGACAGTTCGACTGCTCGACGGGAGCTGTTTTTT.

On this clonotype: One end of the junction is discordant with germline, which a read error may explain. This rearrangement joins TRBV7-2 to TRBJ2-3, with D perhaps TRBD1 (5 bases). Germline CDR1 reads SGHTA; CDR2 reads FQGNSA. There are 14 residues in the CDR3. CDR3 protein: CASSLASLGQQETF. The CDR3 DNA reads as TGTGCCAGCAGCTTGGCCAGTCTGGGGCAGCAAGAGACTTTT.

In its sample, this clonotype was seen once. The J gene is TRBJ2-7, the V gene TRBV7-3; D is unclear. V was clipped by 5 bases and J by 3 bases, with 8 bases between them. Per germline, CDR1 SGHTA and CDR2 FQGTGA. The CDR3 extends over 12 amino acids. The chain's CDR3 is CASSVDDYEQYF. In DNA, the CDR3 is TGTGCCAGCAGCGTCGACGACTACGAGCAGTACTTC.